The table lists the clone carrying this T cell receptor beta chain with a few counts. Its antigen is unidentified. TCRdb fed the reads into MiXCR, producing one record per CDR3 protein. The table has approximately 730,000 distinct CDR3 sequences, roughly 36% seen once. The CDR3 has 14 residues. Looked up from germline, CDR1 is SGHNT and CDR2 is YENEEA. V was clipped by 8 bases and J by 0 bases, with 11 bases between them. This record belongs to a study of T cell repertoires in cytomegalovirus infection. About the study: Signatures in public TCR beta sequences pointed to both CMV infection and matching HLA type. Study observations and caveats: Summed frequency of shared TCR beta families picked out CMV carriers who also had the relevant HLA.

This clonotype originated in a human donor in good health (CMV status not recorded). Some clones in this sample may be carry-over from other donors' samples. The V gene is TRBV11-3, the J gene TRBJ2-1; D unresolved. The specimen was cultured PBMCs, collected from culture after CMV antigen stimulation. The CDR3 coding sequence is TGTGCCAGCGCCGTTGGAATCTCCTACAATGAGCAGTTCTTC. Its translation: CASAVGISYNEQFF.